Listed below are T cell receptor beta chains from one sample, sequenced in a study of shared clonotypes between healthy human individuals. The data were produced by immunoSEQ multiplex PCR, yet TCRdb's version contains in-frame clones alone and is incomplete. Of over 300,000 clones in the sample, 80% to 90% were seen once. Sequences were obtained from memory CD8+ T cells sorted from blood. The source is a man aged 18-30 years in good health. The CDR3 runs from the conserved cysteine through the conserved F or W. The D gene is left open where the match is weak. Clone size is shown for a subset of rows, as once, few, many or a class of expanded clone.

d_gene	j_gene	abundance	v_gene	CDR3aa	CDR3nt
TRBD1	TRBJ2-7	-	TRBV7-2	CASSFLPGQVGDEQYF	TGTGCCAGCAGCTTCCTCCCCGGACAGGTCGGCGACGAGCAGTACTTC
-	TRBJ2-1	-	TRBV28	CASSWGSEQFF	TGTGCCAGCAGTTGGGGCAGTGAGCAGTTCTTC
TRBD2	TRBJ2-1	-	TRBV4-1	CASSQVATSGNEQFF	TGCGCCAGCAGCCAAGTGGCGACTAGCGGGAATGAGCAGTTCTTC
TRBD2	TRBJ2-3	-	TRBV6-5	CASSLGLGYTDTQYF	TGTGCCAGCAGTTTAGGACTAGGGTACACAGATACGCAGTATTTT
-	TRBJ2-3	-	TRBV6-6	CASRISPTDTQYF	TGTGCCAGCAGAATTTCCCCCACAGATACGCAGTATTTT
TRBD1	TRBJ2-3	-	TRBV27	CASSPGTGLSTDTQYF	TGTGCCAGCAGTCCCGGGACAGGGCTATCAACAGATACGCAGTATTTT
-	TRBJ2-7	-	TRBV5-4	CASSLKGSLEQYF	TGTGCCAGCAGCTTGAAGGGCAGCCTTGAGCAGTACTTC
-	TRBJ1-2	-	TRBV7-9	CASNLGGHGYTF	TGTGCCAGCAACCTTGGGGGGCACGGCTACACCTTC
-	TRBJ1-2	-	TRBV19	CASSTSFSAVYGYTF	TGTGCCAGTAGTACTAGTTTCTCGGCAGTCTATGGCTACACCTTC
-	TRBJ2-5	-	TRBV11-2	CASSLLGETQYF	TGTGCCAGCAGCTTATTGGGAGAGACCCAGTACTTC
-	TRBJ2-7	few	TRBV9	CASSGRLSDEQYF	TGTGCCAGCAGCGGCCGGTTGAGTGACGAGCAGTACTTC
-	TRBJ1-5	-	TRBV30	CAWSRGSGAQPQHF	TGTGCCTGGAGTAGGGGGTCAGGGGCTCAGCCCCAGCATTTT
TRBD2	TRBJ2-1	-	TRBV2	CASSEIGGTYNEQFF	TGTGCCAGCAGTGAAATCGGGGGGACTTACAATGAGCAGTTCTTC
-	TRBJ1-2	once	TRBV6-5	CASSPAVLTGYTF	TGTGCCAGCAGCCCCGCGGTTTTGACTGGCTACACCTTC
-	TRBJ1-5	-	TRBV10-1	CASSERRNQPQHF	TGCGCCAGCAGTGAGAGGCGCAATCAGCCCCAGCATTTT
-	TRBJ2-1	many	TRBV9	CASSQNGNEQFF	TGTGCCAGCAGCCAGAACGGCAATGAGCAGTTCTTC